This TCR beta chain was captured in a study of cytomegalovirus exposure and HLA in healthy donors. General study points: Among immune exposure information, only CMV serostatus was available. Cytomegalovirus association was assigned to some 160 TCR beta chains. Common viral pathogens seemed, in a later analysis, to connect with several of the most significant clusters. The study assumed roughly uniform donor sequencing depth for presence/absence analyses.

PCR was performed using 60 Vbeta and 13 Jbeta primers. Profiling relied on immunoSEQ multiplex PCR, and the TCRdb table lists in-frame clones only, not all of them. The sample has about 160,000 clones, 70% seen once. Germline-derived CDR1 and CDR2 are MDHEN and SYDVKM. This CDR3 spans 16 amino acids. Between the trimmed V and J ends, which lost 8 bases and 0 bases, there was a span of 19 bases. Of note for this clone: Its antigen is not identified.

What was sequenced was PBMCs. The receptor's source is a young man in good health and CMV-seropositive. The chain carries TRBV28 and TRBJ1-1; D perhaps matches TRBD1 (5 bases). The CDR3 region has the DNA TGTGCCAGCCATCCTACAGGAGCTCCTATGAACACTGAAGCTTTCTTT. Translated, it gives CASHPTGAPMNTEAFF.